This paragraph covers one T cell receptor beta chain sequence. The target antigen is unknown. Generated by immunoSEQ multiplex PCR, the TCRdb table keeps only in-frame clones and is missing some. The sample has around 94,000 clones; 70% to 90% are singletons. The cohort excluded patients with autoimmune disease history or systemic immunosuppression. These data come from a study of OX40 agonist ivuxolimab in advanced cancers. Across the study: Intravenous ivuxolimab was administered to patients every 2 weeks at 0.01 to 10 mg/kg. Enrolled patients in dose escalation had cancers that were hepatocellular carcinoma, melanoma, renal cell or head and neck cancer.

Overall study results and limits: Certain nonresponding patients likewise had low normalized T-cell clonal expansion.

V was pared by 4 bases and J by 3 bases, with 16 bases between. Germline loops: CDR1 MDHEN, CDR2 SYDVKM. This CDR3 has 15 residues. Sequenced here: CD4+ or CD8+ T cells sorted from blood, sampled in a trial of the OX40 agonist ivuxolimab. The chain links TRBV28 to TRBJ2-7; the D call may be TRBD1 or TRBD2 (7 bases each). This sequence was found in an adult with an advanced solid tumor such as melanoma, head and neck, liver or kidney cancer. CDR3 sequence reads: CASSSPGGGIYEQYF. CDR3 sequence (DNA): TGTGCCAGCAGTTCCCCAGGGGGAGGGATCTACGAGCAGTACTTC.